Listed below are T cell receptor beta chains from one sample, sequenced in a study of tumor-infiltrating lymphocytes in primary liver carcinoma. MiXCR, run by TCRdb on the multiplex PCR reads, gives a single entry per CDR3 protein. This table holds about 50,000 distinct CDR3 sequences, 65% to 85% found once. The sample consisted of liver tumor tissue from sampling region 5. The receptors were sampled from a middle-aged man with primary liver carcinoma and hepatitis B virus infection. CDR3s include the opening cysteine and the closing phenylalanine or tryptophan.

TRBV15	TRBJ1-6	CATSSGLGSSPLHF
TRBV6-1	TRBJ2-2	CASSRVFTGELFF
TRBV14	TRBJ2-3	CASQRQGRGTDTQYF
TRBV5-1	TRBJ2-1	CASSLTAEGSNEQFF
TRBV4-1	TRBJ2-7	CASSLLGVGDEQHF
TRBV9	TRBJ1-4	CTSSALGTGLEKLFF
TRBV6-5	TRBJ2-5	CASNYSSSDGSQETQYF
TRBV4-1	TRBJ2-7	CASSQEAQRGYPYEQYF
TRBV29-1	TRBJ2-3	CSVVLTLDTQYF
TRBV28	TRBJ2-5	CVSSLCGGSQETQYF
TRBV4-1	TRBJ1-2	CASTDRGQSKYGYTF
TRBV20-1	TRBJ2-5	CSAQTSGNSETPYF
TRBV6-2/TRBV6-3	TRBJ2-7	CASIYVLATGQYF
TRBV4-1	TRBJ2-7	CANSRGFRQGNEQYF
TRBV29-1	TRBJ1-2	CSGGASTGTQVANYGYTF
TRBV14	TRBJ2-1	CASSAVGSYNEQFF
TRBV11-2	TRBJ1-5	CATSLVGETGSNQPQHF
TRBV6-6	TRBJ1-3	CASSPGGGSGNTIYF
TRBV28	TRBJ1-2	CASSRRDGPHGYAF
TRBV10-2	TRBJ2-5	CASSDPRGAQYF
TRBV11-2	TRBJ1-1	CDSSLGLNTVPFF
TRBV29-1	TRBJ2-2	CSVPEGSWELFF
TRBV7-8	TRBJ1-4	CASSLWGRRRPNEKLFF
TRBV28	TRBJ1-1	CASRVPGNTEAFF
TRBV11-1	TRBJ2-2	CTSSYTGPFSGELFF
TRBV11-2	TRBJ2-1	CASSYSRTSGSNEQFF
TRBV7-3	TRBJ2-3	CASGLWGASTDTQYF
TRBV7-9	TRBJ2-2	CASSAGTGMAGELLF
TRBV29-1	TRBJ2-1	CSVANRGWDRQKEQFF
TRBV29-1	TRBJ2-7	CRAMTSGTGTPNEQYF
TRBV4-2	TRBJ2-1	CASSHAGGHGNDEQFF